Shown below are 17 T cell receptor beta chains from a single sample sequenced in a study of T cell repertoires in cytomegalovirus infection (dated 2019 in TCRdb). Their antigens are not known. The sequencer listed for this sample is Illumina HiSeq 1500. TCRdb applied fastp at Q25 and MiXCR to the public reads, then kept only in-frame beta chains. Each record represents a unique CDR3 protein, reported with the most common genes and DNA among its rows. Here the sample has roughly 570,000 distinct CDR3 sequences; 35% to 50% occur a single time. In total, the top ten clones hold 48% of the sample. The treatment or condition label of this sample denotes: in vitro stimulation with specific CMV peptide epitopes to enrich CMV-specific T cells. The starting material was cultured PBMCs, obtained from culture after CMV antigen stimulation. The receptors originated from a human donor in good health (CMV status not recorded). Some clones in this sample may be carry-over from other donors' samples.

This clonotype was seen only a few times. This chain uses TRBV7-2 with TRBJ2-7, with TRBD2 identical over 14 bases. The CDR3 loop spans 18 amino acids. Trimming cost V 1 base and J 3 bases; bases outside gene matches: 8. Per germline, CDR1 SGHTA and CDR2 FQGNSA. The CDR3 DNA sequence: TGTGCCAGCAGCTTAGTCTCGACTAGCGGGGGGGCGGTCTACGAGCAGTACTTC. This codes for CASSLVSTSGGAVYEQYF.

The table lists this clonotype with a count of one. CDR3 sequence: CASSQEGSSGRGDSETQYF. In nucleotides, the CDR3 is TGCGCCAGCAGCCAAGAAGGGTCTAGCGGGAGAGGGGATAGCGAGACCCAGTACTTC. The genes are TRBV4-3 and TRBJ2-5, with 10 bases matching TRBD2. Per the germline V gene, CDR1 is LGHNA and CDR2 is YSLEER. The CDR3 length is 19 residues. The ends lost 0 bases at V and 5 bases at J; junction bases unmatched: 15.

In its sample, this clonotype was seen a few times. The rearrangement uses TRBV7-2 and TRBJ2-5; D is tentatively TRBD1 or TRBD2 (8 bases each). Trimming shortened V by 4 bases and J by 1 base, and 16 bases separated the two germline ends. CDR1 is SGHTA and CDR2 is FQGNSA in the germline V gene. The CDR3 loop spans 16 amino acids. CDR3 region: CASSSGGGGIQETQYF. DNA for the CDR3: TGTGCCAGCAGCTCAGGGGGCGGGGGGATCCAAGAGACCCAGTACTTC.

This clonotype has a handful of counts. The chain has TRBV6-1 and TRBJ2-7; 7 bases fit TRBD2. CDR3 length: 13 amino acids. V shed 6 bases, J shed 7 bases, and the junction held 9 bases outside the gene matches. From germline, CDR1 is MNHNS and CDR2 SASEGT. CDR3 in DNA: TGTGCCAGCAGCCAGATACTAGCGATGGAGCAGTACTTC. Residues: CASSQILAMEQYF.

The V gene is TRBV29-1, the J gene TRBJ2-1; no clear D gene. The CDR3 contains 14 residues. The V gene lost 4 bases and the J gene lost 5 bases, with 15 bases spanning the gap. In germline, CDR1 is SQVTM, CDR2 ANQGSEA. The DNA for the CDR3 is TGCAGCGTTGCGTCCTCCCCCACCCACAATGAGCAGTTCTTC. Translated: CSVASSPTHNEQFF.

CDR3 in amino acids: CASSQDSEYNEQFF. In nucleotides, the CDR3 is TGCGCCAGCAGCCAAGACAGCGAGTACAATGAGCAGTTCTTC. The chain joins TRBV4-3 to TRBJ2-1, with unresolved D. Deletions cut 0 bases from V and 4 bases from J, with 7 bases between. Germline V gene lookup returns CDR1 LGHNA and CDR2 YSLEER. This CDR3 has 14 residues.

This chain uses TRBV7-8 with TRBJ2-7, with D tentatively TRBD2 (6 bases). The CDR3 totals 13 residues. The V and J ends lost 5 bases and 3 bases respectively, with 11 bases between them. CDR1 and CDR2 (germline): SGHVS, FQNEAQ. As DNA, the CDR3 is TGTGCCAGCAGCCTCCCCGGGGGCTACGAGCAGTACTTC. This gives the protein CASSLPGGYEQYF.

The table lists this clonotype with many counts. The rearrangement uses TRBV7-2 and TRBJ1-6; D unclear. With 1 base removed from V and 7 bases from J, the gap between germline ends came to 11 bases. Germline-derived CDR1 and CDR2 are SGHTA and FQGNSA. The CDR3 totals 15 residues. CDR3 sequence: CASSLDQRPNSPLHF. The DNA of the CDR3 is TGTGCCAGCAGCTTAGACCAAAGGCCCAATTCACCCCTCCACTTT.

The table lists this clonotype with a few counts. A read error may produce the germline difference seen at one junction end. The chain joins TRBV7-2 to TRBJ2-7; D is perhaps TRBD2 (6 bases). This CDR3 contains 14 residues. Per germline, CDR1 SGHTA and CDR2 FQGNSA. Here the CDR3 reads CASTRETRGYAQYF. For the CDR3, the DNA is TGTGCCAGCACTAGGGAGACTAGAGGCTACGCGCAGTACTTC. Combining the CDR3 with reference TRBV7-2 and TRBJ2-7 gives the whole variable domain GAGVSQSPSNKVTEKGKDVELRCDPISGHTALYWYRQSLGQGLEFLIYFQGNSAPDKSGLPSDRFSAERTGGSVSTLTIQRTQQEDSAVYLCASTRETRGYAQYFGPGTRLTVT.

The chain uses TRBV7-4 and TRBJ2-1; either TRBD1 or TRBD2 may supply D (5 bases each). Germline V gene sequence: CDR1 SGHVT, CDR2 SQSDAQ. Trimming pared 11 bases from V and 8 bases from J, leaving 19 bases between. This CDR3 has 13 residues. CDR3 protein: CAPSPGPHDEQFF. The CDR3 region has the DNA TGTGCCCCCAGCCCGGGACCGCACGATGAGCAGTTCTTC.

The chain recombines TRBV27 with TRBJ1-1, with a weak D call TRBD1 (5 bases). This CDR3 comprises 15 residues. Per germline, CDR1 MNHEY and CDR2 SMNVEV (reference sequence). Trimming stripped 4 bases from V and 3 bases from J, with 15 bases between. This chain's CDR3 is CASSYQGPPHTEAFF. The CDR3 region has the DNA TGTGCCAGCAGTTATCAGGGACCCCCGCACACTGAAGCTTTCTTT.

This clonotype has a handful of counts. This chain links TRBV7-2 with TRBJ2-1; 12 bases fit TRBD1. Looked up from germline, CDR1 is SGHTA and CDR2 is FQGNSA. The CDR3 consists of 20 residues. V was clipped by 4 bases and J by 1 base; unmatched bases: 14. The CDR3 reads CASSYPLAGTGGRSYNEQFF. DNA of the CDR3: TGTGCCAGCAGCTACCCCCTCGCCGGGACAGGGGGCCGTTCCTACAATGAGCAGTTCTTC.

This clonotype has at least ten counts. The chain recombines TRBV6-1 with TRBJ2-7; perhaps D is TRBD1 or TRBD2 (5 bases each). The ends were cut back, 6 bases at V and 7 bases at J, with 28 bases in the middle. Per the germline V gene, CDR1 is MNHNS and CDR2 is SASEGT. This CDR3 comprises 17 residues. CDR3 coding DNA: TGTGCCAGCAGCGACCAGGTCCCCGGGACGGGGAGAGGGGAGCAGTACTTC. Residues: CASSDQVPGTGRGEQYF.

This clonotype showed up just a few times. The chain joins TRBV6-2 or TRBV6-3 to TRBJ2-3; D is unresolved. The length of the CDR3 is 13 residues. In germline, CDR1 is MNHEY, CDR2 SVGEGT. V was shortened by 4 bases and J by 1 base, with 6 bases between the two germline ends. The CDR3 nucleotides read TGTGCCAGCAGTTCAGTTGGCACAGATACGCAGTATTTT. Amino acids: CASSSVGTDTQYF.

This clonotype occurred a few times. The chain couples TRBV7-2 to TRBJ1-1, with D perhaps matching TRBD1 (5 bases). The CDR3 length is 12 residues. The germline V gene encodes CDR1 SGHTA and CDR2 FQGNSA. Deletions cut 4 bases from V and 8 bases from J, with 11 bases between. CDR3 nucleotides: TGTGCCAGCAGCTCCCAGAGACAGGAAGCTTTCTTT. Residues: CASSSQRQEAFF.

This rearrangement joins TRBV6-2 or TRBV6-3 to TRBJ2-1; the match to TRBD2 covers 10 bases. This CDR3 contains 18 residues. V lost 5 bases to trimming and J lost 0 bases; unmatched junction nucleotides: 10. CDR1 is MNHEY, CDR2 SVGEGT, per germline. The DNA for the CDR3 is TGTGCCAGCAGTAGTCTAGCGGGGGCGGGGAGCTCCTACAATGAGCAGTTCTTC. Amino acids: CASSSLAGAGSSYNEQFF.

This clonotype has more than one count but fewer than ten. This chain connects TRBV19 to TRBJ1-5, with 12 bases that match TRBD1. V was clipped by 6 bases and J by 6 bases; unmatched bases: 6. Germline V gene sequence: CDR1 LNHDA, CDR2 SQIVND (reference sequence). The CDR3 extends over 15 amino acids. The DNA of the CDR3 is TGTGCCAGTAGCCCCCGGGACAGGGGGCTTCAGCCCCAGCATTTT. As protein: CASSPRDRGLQPQHF.